These 28 T cell receptor beta chains were sequenced from one sample in a study of blood T cells in healthy people across ages (dated by TCRdb to the mid-2010s). Receptors were amplified or captured by 5' RACE. The instrument given in TCRdb is Illumina HiSeq 2500. A second PCR of about 6 to 11 cycles was performed with a sample-barcoded 5' primer and a J-beta primer mix. TCRdb passed the public sequencing reads through fastp at Q25 and MiXCR, retaining productive beta sequences. Every entry covers one CDR3 protein and lists the most common genes and DNA from its rows. The sample table holds roughly 1 million distinct CDR3 sequences, of which roughly a quarter were seen once. The ten largest clonotypes hold around 0.7% of the sample. A further study also used this sample, focusing on T cells of mothers and their children.

The sequenced sample consisted of blood. The receptors were gathered from a girl aged 2 to 10 in good health.

The chain is built from TRBV7-9 and TRBJ2-1; 7 bases fit TRBD1. Germline V gene sequence: CDR1 SEHNR, CDR2 FQNEAQ (reference sequence). The V gene end was trimmed by 0 bases and the J gene end by 0 bases; junction bases not matched to a gene: 8. The CDR3 consists of 18 residues. The DNA for the CDR3 is TGTGCCAGCAGCTTAGCGTTACAGGGGATCAGCTCCTACAATGAGCAGTTCTTC. It yields the protein CASSLALQGISSYNEQFF.

The chain uses TRBV29-1 and TRBJ2-3, with unresolved D. This CDR3 has 13 amino acids. The germline CDR1 and CDR2 sequences are SQVTM and ANQGSEA. The ends were cut back, 5 bases at V and 5 bases at J, with 14 bases in the middle. The CDR3 region is CSVQWVLEDTQYF. CDR3 DNA sequence: TGCAGCGTTCAATGGGTATTAGAAGATACGCAGTATTTT.

In DNA form, the CDR3 reads TGTGCCAGCAGCGTTGGGGATCGGGGCTACACCTTC. This gives the protein CASSVGDRGYTF. J is TRBJ1-2 and V is TRBV9; D not certain. V lost 2 bases and J 8 bases, leaving 10 bases between the germline ends. Germline CDR1 SGDLS, CDR2 YYNGEE. CDR3 size: 12 residues.

The sample holds a few counts of this clonotype. CDR3 in amino acids: CASSYSLGTGELFF. The CDR3 DNA reads TGTGCCAGCAGTTACTCGTTGGGCACCGGGGAGCTGTTTTTT. This chain joins TRBV6-6 and TRBJ2-2; D unresolved. Trimming removed 0 bases at V and 4 bases at J, with 6 bases between. Germline V gene lookup returns CDR1 MNHNY and CDR2 SVGAGI (reference sequence). The CDR3 spans 14 residues.

The CDR3: CASSSYVGSPLHF. The CDR3 DNA reads TGTGCCAGCAGTTCCTATGTAGGTTCACCCCTCCACTTT. V is TRBV27 and J is TRBJ1-6; D uncertain. Germline V gene data show CDR1 as MNHEY and CDR2 as SMNVEV (reference sequence). CDR3 length: 13 residues. V shed 4 bases and J shed 9 bases, with 10 bases lying between them.

The chain recombines TRBV7-9 with TRBJ2-3; no definite D call. Looked up from germline, CDR1 is SEHNR and CDR2 is FQNEAQ (reference sequence). Deletions cut 4 bases from V and 4 bases from J, with 6 bases between. There are 12 residues in the CDR3. The CDR3 DNA sequence: TGTGCCAGCAGCTGGTTGGCAGATACGCAGTATTTT. It is translated as CASSWLADTQYF.

There are a few counts of this clonotype. The V call is TRBV7-9, the J call TRBJ2-5, with unresolved D. TRBJ2-7 matches the DNA end more closely, so the J call is doubtful. Germline CDR1 is SEHNR and CDR2 is FQNEAQ (reference sequence). The CDR3 extends over 13 amino acids. CDR3 region: CASTQPNTYEQYF. As DNA, the CDR3 is TGTGCCAGCACCCAACCGAACACCTACGAGCAGTACTTC.

Only a few counts were recorded for this clonotype. The gene calls are TRBV29-1 and TRBJ2-1; a weak D match, TRBD1 (6 bases). Germline V lookup: CDR1 SQVTM, CDR2 ANQGSEA. This CDR3 has 13 amino acids. Trimming stripped 6 bases from V and 3 bases from J, with 12 bases between. In nucleotides, the CDR3 is TGCAGCGTCGAAAGGACAGACTACAATGAGCAGTTCTTC. Residues: CSVERTDYNEQFF.

To note about this clonotype: The junction departs from germline at one end; a sequencing error may be responsible. V is TRBV29-1 and J is TRBJ1-2; D is unclear. CDR3 length: 13 residues. Germline loops: CDR1 SQVTM, CDR2 ANQGSEA. The CDR3 DNA reads as TGCAGCGTCGAAGATCTTGGGGAAAGTGGCTACACCTTC. Its protein is CSVEDLGESGYTF.

The J gene is TRBJ2-3, the V gene TRBV7-8; TRBD1 matches 9 bases. CDR1 and CDR2 from the germline V gene are SGHVS and FQNEAQ. The CDR3 totals 15 residues. J gave up 5 bases and V 5 bases, and 8 bases lay outside the gene matches. The CDR3 loop reads CASSPDRGEGDTQYF. The CDR3 region has the DNA TGTGCCAGCAGCCCCGACAGGGGGGAAGGAGATACGCAGTATTTT.

V gene TRBV20-1 combines with J gene TRBJ1-2, with a possible D match to TRBD1 (6 bases). The CDR3 sequence is 14 residues long. The V end lost 0 bases, the J end lost 2 bases, and 10 bases lay between the germline ends. The germline gives CDR1 DFQATT, CDR2 SNEGSKA (reference sequence). The CDR3 DNA reads TGCAGTGCTAGAGATCGGACAGCAAACTATGGCTACACCTTC. This gives the protein CSARDRTANYGYTF.

V usage is TRBV29-1 and J usage is TRBJ1-2, with D maybe TRBD1 (6 bases). The CDR3 covers 14 residues. The V and J ends lost 2 bases and 7 bases respectively, with 17 bases between them. Germline values: CDR1 SQVTM, CDR2 ANQGSEA. In DNA, the CDR3 is TGCAGCGTTGAACGTCTGAGACAGGATTCTGGCTACACCTTC. This codes for CSVERLRQDSGYTF.

This chain links TRBV2 with TRBJ2-4, with no clear D. V gave up 7 bases and J gave up 2 bases, with 18 bases separating them. The V gene's germline CDR1 is SNHLY and CDR2 FYNNEI. CDR3 length: 16 residues. CDR3 bases: TGTGCCAGCATCGATTGGTTCGACGCGACCAAAAACATTCAGTACTTC. Amino acid sequence: CASIDWFDATKNIQYF.

This chain links TRBV20-1 with TRBJ2-7; D perhaps matches TRBD1 (6 bases). This CDR3 is 12 amino acids long. V was shortened by 6 bases and J by 6 bases, with 15 bases between the two germline ends. Germline V gives CDR1 DFQATT, CDR2 SNEGSKA (reference sequence). CDR3 DNA sequence: TGCAGTGCCATTACAGGGTTCAGCGAGCAGTACTTC. Translation: CSAITGFSEQYF.

V and J are TRBV3-1 and TRBJ2-3, with 12 bases that match TRBD1. This CDR3 has 19 residues. Trimming at V came to 0 bases and at J to 4 bases, leaving 11 bases not matched to a gene. CDR1 is LGHDT and CDR2 is YNNKEL in the germline V gene (reference sequence). For the CDR3, the DNA is TGTGCCAGCAGCCAAGATCCCCTCGGGACAGGGGGCTCCCCAGATACGCAGTATTTT. This gives the protein CASSQDPLGTGGSPDTQYF.

This clonotype was detected only a few times. The V and J genes are TRBV5-1 and TRBJ2-7, with TRBD2 as a possible D gene (6 bases). Trimming stripped 4 bases from V and 0 bases from J, with 20 bases between. The CDR3 consists of 17 residues. Germline CDR1 is SGHRS and CDR2 is YFSETQ. The CDR3 coding sequence is TGCGCCAGCAGCCCGGGACTGGCGGGCCGATCCTCCTACGAGCAGTACTTC. Protein product: CASSPGLAGRSSYEQYF. The entire variable domain, with the rest obtained from reference TRBV5-1 and TRBJ2-7, is as follows: KAGVTQTPRYLIKTRGQQVTLSCSPISGHRSVSWYQQTPGQGLQFLFEYFSETQRNKGNFPGRFSGRQFSNSRSEMNVSTLELGDSALYLCASSPGLAGRSSYEQYFGPGTRLTVT.

This clonotype was counted only a few times. The chain couples TRBV7-2 to TRBJ2-5; D ambiguous. The end of the DNA fits TRBJ2-7 better, so the J call may be wrong. The CDR3 loop spans 16 amino acids. Germline CDR1 SGHTA, CDR2 FQGNSA. In DNA, the CDR3 is TGTGCCAGCAGCTTATTTCCTTTGGGCGAATCCTACGAGCAGTACTTC. It encodes CASSLFPLGESYEQYF.

This clonotype has just a few counts. The rearrangement uses TRBV10-3 and TRBJ2-7, with D perhaps TRBD1 (5 bases). The CDR3 spans 15 residues. Germline V CDR1 and CDR2: ENHRY, SYGVKD. Trimming shortened V by 3 bases and J by 6 bases, and 18 bases separated the two germline ends. CDR3 nucleotides: TGTGCCATCAGTGAAGGCCGCTCAGGGTTAGGCGAGCAGTACTTC. Protein product: CAISEGRSGLGEQYF.

Note on this clonotype: Sequence at one end of the junction differs from germline and may be a read error. The chain links TRBV14 to TRBJ2-5, with a possible D match to TRBD2 (5 bases). The CDR3 runs 15 residues. Germline lookup yields CDR1 SGHDN and CDR2 FVKESK. The CDR3 loop is CTSSLALGNQETQYF. CDR3 in DNA: TGTACCAGCAGCCTAGCCTTAGGGAACCAAGAGACCCAGTACTTC.

This clonotype was counted a few times. The rearrangement joins TRBV20-1 to TRBJ2-1; D gene uncertain. The V end lost 0 bases, the J end lost 10 bases, and 10 bases lay between the germline ends. The germline V gene has CDR1 DFQATT and CDR2 SNEGSKA (reference sequence). The CDR3 length is 12 residues. The CDR3 bases are TGCAGTGCTAGAGACAGCTTAACGGAGCAGTTCTTC. It is translated as CSARDSLTEQFF.

This clonotype showed up just a few times. The CDR3 DNA reads TGTGCCAGCAGCTCGTGGGGGCGAGATGAAAAACTGTTTTTT. Its translation is CASSSWGRDEKLFF. V and J are TRBV11-3 and TRBJ1-4, with D possibly matching TRBD1 (6 bases). The CDR3 covers 14 residues. Trimming pared 4 bases from V and 6 bases from J, leaving 12 bases between. CDR1 and CDR2 from the germline V gene are SGHNT and YENEEA.

Concerning this clonotype: One end of the junction does not line up with germline, which may come from a read error. The genes are TRBV6-6 and TRBJ2-5; D perhaps matches TRBD2 (6 bases). This CDR3 comprises 13 residues. Germline values: CDR1 MNHNY, CDR2 SVGAGI (reference sequence). This CDR3 reads CASSSSSDAVEFF. CDR3 DNA sequence: TGTGCCAGCAGCTCTTCTAGCGATGCCGTGGAGTTCTTC.

V and J are TRBV7-8 and TRBJ2-1; 16 bases align to TRBD2. With 5 bases clipped from V and 2 bases from J, the junction kept 6 bases outside the gene matches. The CDR3 runs to 18 residues. CDR1 and CDR2 from the germline V gene are SGHVS and FQNEAQ. The CDR3 bases are TGTGCCAGCAGCGCGGGACTAGCGGGAGGGCCGCCCTACAATGAGCAGTTCTTC. Its translation: CASSAGLAGGPPYNEQFF.

This rearrangement joins TRBV3-1 to TRBJ2-5, with TRBD2 matching over 10 bases. The DNA end is more similar to TRBJ2-7, so the J call may be wrong. The CDR3 spans 16 residues. Per the germline V gene, CDR1 is LGHDT and CDR2 is YNNKEL (reference sequence). Written as DNA, the CDR3 is TGTGCCAGCAGCCAAGATCCCGCTAGCGGGGGATACGAGCAGTACTTC. This gives the protein CASSQDPASGGYEQYF.

The chain employs TRBV12-3 or TRBV12-4 and TRBJ1-1; D unclear. Trimming shortened V by 6 bases and J by 4 bases, and 12 bases separated the two germline ends. The CDR3 is 13 residues long. The CDR3 bases are TGTGCCAGCAGGGAAGAAGTCGTCACTGAAGCTTTCTTT. This translates into CASREEVVTEAFF.

This clonotype has a handful of counts. CDR3: CASSQAPGPQETQYF. DNA for the CDR3: TGTGCCAGCAGCCAAGCGCCGGGACCCCAAGAGACCCAGTACTTC. V is TRBV4-2 and J is TRBJ2-5; either TRBD1 or TRBD2 may fit D (5 bases each). The CDR3 spans 15 residues. Looked up from germline, CDR1 is LGHNA and CDR2 is YNFKEQ. V lost 1 base, J lost 1 base, and 10 bases lay in between.

This clonotype came up a few times. The chain has TRBV5-1 and TRBJ2-2; D is possibly TRBD2 (5 bases). V lost 4 bases, J lost 7 bases, and 14 bases lay in between. The CDR3 spans 14 residues. Germline V gene lookup returns CDR1 SGHRS and CDR2 YFSETQ. The CDR3 DNA sequence: TGCGCCAGCAGCCCCACCTTGGGGAGCGGGGAGCTGTTTTTT. Its protein is CASSPTLGSGELFF.

In its sample, this clonotype was seen a few times. The V call is TRBV29-1, the J call TRBJ2-1, with 13 bases aligning to TRBD2. Trimming removed 8 bases from V and 10 bases from J; junction bases left unmatched: 5. This CDR3 is 12 amino acids long. Germline assignment: CDR1 SQVTM and CDR2 ANQGSEA. CDR3 residues: CSSGLAGEEQFF. The CDR3 nucleotides are TGCAGCTCTGGACTAGCGGGGGAAGAGCAGTTCTTC.